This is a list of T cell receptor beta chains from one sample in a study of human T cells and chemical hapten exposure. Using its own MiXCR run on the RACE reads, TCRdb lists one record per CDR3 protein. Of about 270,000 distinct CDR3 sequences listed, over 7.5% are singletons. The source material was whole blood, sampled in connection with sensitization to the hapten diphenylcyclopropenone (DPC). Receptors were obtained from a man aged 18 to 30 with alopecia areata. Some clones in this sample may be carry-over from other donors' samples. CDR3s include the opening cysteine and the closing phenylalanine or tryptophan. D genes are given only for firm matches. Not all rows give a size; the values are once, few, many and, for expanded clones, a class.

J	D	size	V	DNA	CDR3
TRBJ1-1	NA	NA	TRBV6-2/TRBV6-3	TGTGCCAGCAGGAACGGAGTACTCCCTGAAGCTTTCTTT	CASRNGVLPEAFF
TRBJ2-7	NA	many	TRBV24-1	TGTGCCACCAGTGATCCTCCCGTGGGCCAGGGCGCTGGCGAGCAGTACTTC	CATSDPPVGQGAGEQYF
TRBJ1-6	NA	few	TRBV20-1	TGCAGTGCTAAGGGATGGAGTAATTCACCCCTCCACTTT	CSAKGWSNSPLHF
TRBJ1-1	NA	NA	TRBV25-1	TGTGCCAGCAGCAAACTGGACACTGAAGCTTTCTTT	CASSKLDTEAFF
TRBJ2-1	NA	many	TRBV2	TGTGCCAGCAGTGATGGACCGGAATACAATGAGCAGTTCTTC	CASSDGPEYNEQFF
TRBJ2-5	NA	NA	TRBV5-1	TGCGCCAGCAGACGGGACGTATACCAAGAGACCCAGTACTTC	CASRRDVYQETQYF
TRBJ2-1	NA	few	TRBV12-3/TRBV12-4	TGTGCCAGCAGATCCGAAGGACAGCCTTACAATGAGCAGTTCTTC	CASRSEGQPYNEQFF
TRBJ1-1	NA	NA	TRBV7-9	TGTGCCAGCAGCTCCACGCTTCAGACTGAAGCTTTCTTT	CASSSTLQTEAFF
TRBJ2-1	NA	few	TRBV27	TGTGCCAGCAGTTTATATGGGCAGGGCTCCTACAATGAGCAGTTCTTC	CASSLYGQGSYNEQFF
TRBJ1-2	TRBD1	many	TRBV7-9	TGTGCCAGCAGCTTAGTAGGGGGCGATGGCGGCTACACCTTC	CASSLVGGDGGYTF
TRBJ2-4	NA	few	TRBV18	TGTGCCAGCTCACCGACCATATTCGCCGAAAACATTCAGTACTTC	CASSPTIFAENIQYF
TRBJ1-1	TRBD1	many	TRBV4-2	TGTGCCAGCAGCCAGGACAGGCAGGGGGGAGAAGCTTTCTTT	CASSQDRQGGEAFF
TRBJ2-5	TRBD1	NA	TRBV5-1	TGCGCCAGCAGCCGGGACAGGCCGTACCAAGAGACCCAGTACTTC	CASSRDRPYQETQYF
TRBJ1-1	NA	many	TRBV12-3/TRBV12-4	TGTGCCAGCAGTGCCGGGACTAGCGCTTTCTTT	CASSAGTSAFF
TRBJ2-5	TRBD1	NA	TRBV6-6	TGTGCCAGCACCAGGACAGGGGGCGCCGAGACCCAGTACTTC	CASTRTGGAETQYF
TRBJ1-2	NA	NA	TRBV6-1	TGTGCCAGCAGTACCGCCCCGAGGAACTATGGCTACACCTTC	CASSTAPRNYGYTF
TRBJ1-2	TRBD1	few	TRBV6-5	TGTGCCAGCAGAATCGACAGGGGGAGAGGCTACACCTTC	CASRIDRGRGYTF
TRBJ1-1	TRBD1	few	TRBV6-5	TGTGCCAGCACTTTGGACAGGGGGCGCTCGGACACTGAAGCTTTCTTT	CASTLDRGRSDTEAFF
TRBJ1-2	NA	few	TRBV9	TGTGCCAGCAGCGCGTCGGACAGACCTAACTATGGCTACACCTTC	CASSASDRPNYGYTF
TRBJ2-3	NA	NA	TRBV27	TGTGCCAGCAGTTTATGGTCTACAGACACAGATACGCAGTATTTT	CASSLWSTDTDTQYF
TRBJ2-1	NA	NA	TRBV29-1	TGCAGCGTTGTGGGGGAAGGGGGGCTCAATGAGCAGTTCTTC	CSVVGEGGLNEQFF
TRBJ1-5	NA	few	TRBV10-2	TGCGCCAGCAGCTACAGTTCTGAACAGCCCCAGCATTTT	CASSYSSEQPQHF
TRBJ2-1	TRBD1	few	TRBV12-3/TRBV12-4	TGTGCCAGCAGTCCGCTGGACAGGGGGGATGAGCAGTTCTTC	CASSPLDRGDEQFF
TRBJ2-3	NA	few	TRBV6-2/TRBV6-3	TGTGCCAGCACCAGAAAAGATACGCAGTATTTT	CASTRKDTQYF
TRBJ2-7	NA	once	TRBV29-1	TGCAGCGTTGAAGTGCAGGGGGAGGGCTACGAGCAGTACTTC	CSVEVQGEGYEQYF
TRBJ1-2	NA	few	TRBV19	TGTGCCAGTAGTATACTTGGAACAATGGATGGCTACACCTTC	CASSILGTMDGYTF
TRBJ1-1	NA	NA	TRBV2	TGTGCCAGAGGAACCTCGGTGAACACTGAAGCTTTCTTT	CARGTSVNTEAFF
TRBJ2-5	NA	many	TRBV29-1	TGCAGCGTTGGGATTCTAGAAGAGACCCAGTACTTC	CSVGILEETQYF
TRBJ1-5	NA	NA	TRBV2	TGTGCCAGCTGGGGGGGTACTAATCAGCCCCAGCATTTT	CASWGGTNQPQHF
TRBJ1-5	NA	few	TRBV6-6	TGTGCCAGCAGTTACTCCAGGACGGCGGAGGGGCCCCAGCATTTT	CASSYSRTAEGPQHF
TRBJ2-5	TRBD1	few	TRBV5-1	TGCGCCAGCAGTTTTCAGGGGGCTATGGAGACCCAGTACTTC	CASSFQGAMETQYF
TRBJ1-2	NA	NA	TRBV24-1	TGTGCCACCAGTGAAAGGACCCCCTATGGCTACACCTTC	CATSERTPYGYTF
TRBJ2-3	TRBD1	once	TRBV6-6	TGTGCCAGCAGTTACCCCCCGACCTTGGACAGGCGAGGCACAGATACGCAGTATTTT	CASSYPPTLDRRGTDTQYF
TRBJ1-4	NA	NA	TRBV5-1	TGCGCCAGCAGCTTGCGGTCAAACTTAGGAGAAAAACTGTTTTTT	CASSLRSNLGEKLFF
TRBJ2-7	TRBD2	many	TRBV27	TGTGCCAGCAGCACACAGCGGGGGCCCGAGCAGTACTTC	CASSTQRGPEQYF